The present T cell receptor beta chain was sequenced within a study of shared clonotypes between healthy human individuals. CDR1 is SGHAT, CDR2 FQNNGV, per germline. Trimming cost V 6 bases and J 4 bases, with 9 bases left between them. The CDR3 is made up of 12 amino acids. The assay was immunoSEQ multiplex PCR, and TCRdb's table has in-frame clones only and misses some. Here the sample spans 1,400,000 or so clones, 98% being singletons. The V gene is TRBV11-2, the J gene TRBJ2-5; TRBD2 might be the D (5 bases). The material sequenced was naive CD4+ T cells sorted from blood. Subset meaning: CD45RA+ positively selected. This sequence was found in a man aged 25 to 40 in good health. CDR3 region: CASSSSSETQYF. The DNA for the CDR3 is TGTGCCAGCAGTTCTAGCTCAGAGACCCAGTACTTC.